This T cell receptor beta chain was sequenced for a study of cytomegalovirus exposure and HLA in healthy donors. General study points: Some 17,000 TCR beta sequences were associated with HLA alleles at 0.05 false discovery rate in a later analysis.

The sample holds a few counts of this clone. Its antigen is unknown. This PCR relied on a set of 60 Vbeta primers and 13 Jbeta primers. The repertoire was sequenced with immunoSEQ multiplex PCR; TCRdb's copy has only in-frame clones and lacks some. The table lists 95,000 to 150,000 clones, around 86% of them singletons. Trimming removed 5 bases from V and 5 bases from J, with 15 bases in between. The germline CDR1 and CDR2 sequences are SQVTM and ANQGSEA. The CDR3 covers 13 residues. Sequenced: PBMCs. The chain uses TRBV29-1 and TRBJ2-5; D gene ambiguous. The sequence was obtained from a man aged 30-40 years in good health and CMV-seronegative. CDR3 amino acids: CSVRKTIGETQYF. Written as DNA, the CDR3 is TGCAGCGTTCGGAAGACCATCGGGGAGACCCAGTACTTC.